The text below deals with one T cell receptor beta chain. The target of this receptor is not known. Qualities for individual bases were not recorded, and no much larger clone is one base off. The V end loses 5 bases and the J end loses 2 bases, and a stretch of 11 bases separates them. From the cysteine up to the phenylalanine, the CDR3 has a length of 14 residues. The DNA shown is the 42-base CDR3, in frame from base 1. According to the germline V gene, CDR1 reads SNHLY and CDR2 reads FYNNEI. The data are from a study of response to subunit inactivated influenza vaccine (dated by TCRdb to the late 2010s). As for the study more broadly: The study used deep quantitative T cell receptor repertoire profiling to track responses to a trivalent subunit inactivated influenza vaccine. Broad study findings and their caveats: It was suggested by the authors that each seasonal influenza vaccination may recruit only a limited number of new T cells.

The receptor library was made with RT-PCR. The listed sequencing device is Illumina HiSeq 2500. TCRdb redid the processing of the public reads, applying fastp at Q25 and MiXCR, and retained in-frame beta chains. Records with the same CDR3 protein are collapsed into one entry carrying the most frequent genes and DNA. Present in this sample are about 780,000 distinct CDR3 sequences, roughly 18% of which were seen just once. Around 9.9% of the sample is in the top ten clones. The chain links TRBV2 with TRBJ2-3, with no reliable assignment of the D segment. The source is a man in his fifties or sixties who received an inactivated influenza vaccine. Donor details come from another sample of the same person, matched by shared clones. This material consisted of PBMCs from blood, taken 4 to 6 days after vaccination. The CDR3 reads as follows: CASSRTPVTDTQYF. In nucleotide form, the sequence is TGTGCCAGCAGTCGGACGCCGGTCACAGATACGCAGTATTTT.